This T cell receptor beta chain was observed in a study of blood T cell repertoires in COVID-19. This CDR3 spans 13 amino acids. CDR1 and CDR2 from the germline V gene are SQVTM and ANQGSEA. V lost 4 bases and J lost 2, with 11 bases in between. Libraries were prepared by immunoSEQ multiplex PCR; TCRdb keeps only in-frame clonotypes and omits some of them. The sample includes about 210,000 clones, about four fifths of them seen just once. The rearrangement uses TRBV29-1 and TRBJ2-5; the D gene is possibly TRBD2 (6 bases). The source is a man aged 55 to 69 with acute or convalescent COVID-19. Sequenced: peripheral blood. CDR3 nucleotides: TGCAGCGTTGTGTTAGGAGGGCAAGAGACCCAGTACTTC. It translates to CSVVLGGQETQYF.